The table lists the clone carrying this T cell receptor beta chain with many counts. The antigen remains undetermined. The data were taken from a study of spatial heterogeneity in lung cancer. Each CDR3 protein is one row after TCRdb ran MiXCR on the 5' RACE reads. The data show about 27,000 distinct CDR3 sequences, approximately 7% seen once. The length of the CDR3 is 12 residues. The germline CDR1 and CDR2 sequences are SGHTA and FQGNSA. Between the trimmed V and J ends, which lost 5 bases and 8 bases, there was a span of 12 bases. Indicated time point: sample taken at primary tumor resection. The study, taken as a whole, reports: Mutation counts in tumors were tracked by counts of expanded intratumoral alpha and beta TCRs.

This specimen was lung tumor tissue, taken at surgery. The rearrangement joins TRBV7-2 to TRBJ1-2, with D possibly matching TRBD1 (6 bases). The receptor was derived from a male donor with early-stage non-small cell lung cancer. The CDR3 region has the DNA TGTGCCAGCAGCGGCAGGACAGTAGGCTACACCTTC. This gives the protein CASSGRTVGYTF.